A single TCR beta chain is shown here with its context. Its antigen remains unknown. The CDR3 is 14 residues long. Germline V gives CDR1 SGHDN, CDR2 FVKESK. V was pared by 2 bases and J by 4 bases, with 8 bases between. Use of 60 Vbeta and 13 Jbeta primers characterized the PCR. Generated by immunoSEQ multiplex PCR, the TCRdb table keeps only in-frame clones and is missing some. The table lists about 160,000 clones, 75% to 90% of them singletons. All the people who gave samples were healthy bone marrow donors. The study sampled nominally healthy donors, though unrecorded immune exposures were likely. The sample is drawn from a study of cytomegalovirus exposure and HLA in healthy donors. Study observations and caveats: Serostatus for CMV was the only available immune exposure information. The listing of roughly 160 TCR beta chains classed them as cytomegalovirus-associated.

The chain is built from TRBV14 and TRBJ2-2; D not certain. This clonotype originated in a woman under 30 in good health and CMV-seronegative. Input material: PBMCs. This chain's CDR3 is CASSQRFPTGELFF. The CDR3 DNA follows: TGTGCCAGCAGCCAACGGTTCCCCACCGGGGAGCTGTTTTTT.